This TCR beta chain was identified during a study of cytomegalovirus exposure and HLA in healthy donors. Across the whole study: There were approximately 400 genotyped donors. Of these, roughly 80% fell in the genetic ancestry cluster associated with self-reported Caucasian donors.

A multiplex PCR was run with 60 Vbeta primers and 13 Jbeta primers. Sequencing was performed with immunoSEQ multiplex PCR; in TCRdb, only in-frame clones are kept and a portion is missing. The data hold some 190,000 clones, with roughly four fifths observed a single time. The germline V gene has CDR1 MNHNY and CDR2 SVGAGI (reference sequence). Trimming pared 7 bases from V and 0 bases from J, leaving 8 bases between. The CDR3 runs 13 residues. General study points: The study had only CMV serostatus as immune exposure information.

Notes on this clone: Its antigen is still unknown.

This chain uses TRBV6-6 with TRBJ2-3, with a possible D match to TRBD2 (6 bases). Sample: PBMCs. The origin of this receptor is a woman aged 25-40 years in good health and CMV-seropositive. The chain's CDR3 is CASMEGSTDTQYF. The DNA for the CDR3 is TGTGCCAGCATGGAGGGGAGCACAGATACGCAGTATTTT.